This T cell receptor (beta chain) was recovered during a study of T cell responses to AZD1222 COVID-19 vaccine. Study-wide findings and caveats: Nearly half of the spike-specific TCRs reportedly recognize variant regions that carry no mutations. The donor cohort was predominantly white British with a female majority, and clonal diversity may have been underestimated. The number of AZD1222 recipients seropositive at baseline was only 5 to 7.

The CDR3 is 13 amino acids. CDR1 SGHDT and CDR2 YYEEEE come from the germline V gene. V dropped 2 bases and J dropped 2 bases, with 8 bases sitting between them. With respect to this clone: The antigen is unknown.

The protocol was immunoSEQ multiplex PCR, while the TCRdb copy is restricted to in-frame clones and leaves out a portion. This sample has about 140,000 clones, with around 90% found just once. Source: peripheral blood, taken on day 0 of AZD1222 vaccination. This TCR was recovered from an adult in good health. V gene TRBV5-6 combines with J gene TRBJ2-7; D gene ambiguous. CDR3: CASSFSSAYEQYF. For the CDR3, the DNA is TGTGCCAGCAGCTTTTCTTCGGCCTACGAGCAGTACTTC.